The 10 T cell receptor beta chains below come from one sample, sequenced in a study of T cells in tuberculosis. Assay: immunoSEQ multiplex PCR; the TCRdb copy retains only in-frame clones and omits some. The sample lists approximately 88,000 clones; roughly 91% were seen once. After thawing and overnight rest, PBMC were stained with GMM-loaded CD1B tetramer, viability dye and anti-CD3 for sorting. The lipid loaded on the CD1B tetramers was C32 glucose monomycolate from Rhodococcus equi. Sample: CD1b-GMM tetramer-negative cells sorted from PBMCs. The source of these receptors is an adult woman with latent tuberculosis.

V usage is TRBV6-1 and J usage is TRBJ2-7, with a tentative D call TRBD1 (5 bases). Germline CDR1 MNHNS, CDR2 SASEGT. Trimming removed 3 bases from V and 0 bases from J, with 15 bases in between. The CDR3 loop spans 16 amino acids. CDR3 DNA sequence: TGTGCCAGCAGTGATAGAGGACGGACAAGCTCCTACGAGCAGTACGTC. This codes for CASSDRGRTSSYEQYV.

The V and J genes are TRBV5-1 and TRBJ2-5; tentative D call: TRBD1 (5 bases). TRBJ2-7 explains the end of the DNA better; the J call may be wrong. The CDR3 is 19 residues long. Looked up from germline, CDR1 is SGHRS and CDR2 is YFSETQ. The CDR3 is CASSLARINFPAKGYEQYF. The CDR3 DNA sequence: TGCGCCAGCAGCTTGGCCAGGATAAATTTTCCGGCGAAGGGGTACGAGCAGTACTTC.

The chain links TRBV6-1 to TRBJ2-2; D ambiguous. V was pared by 8 bases and J by 5 bases, with 9 bases between. Germline V CDR1 and CDR2: MNHNS, SASEGT. This CDR3 has 12 residues. DNA for the CDR3: TGTGCCAGCCGAGACAAGACCGGGGAGCTGTTTTTT. Its translation is CASRDKTGELFF.

The chain has TRBV5-4 and TRBJ2-3; D not certain. CDR1 and CDR2 from the germline V gene are SGHNT and YYREEE (reference sequence). There are 12 residues in the CDR3. Between the trimmed V and J ends, which lost 2 bases and 6 bases, there was a span of 7 bases. The chain's CDR3 is CASSLSADTQYF. CDR3 nucleotides: TGTGCCAGCAGCTTATCTGCGGATACGCAGTATTTT.

This clone was observed once. The chain recombines TRBV7-9 with TRBJ2-3, with TRBD2 matching 12 bases. From germline, CDR1 is SEHNR and CDR2 FQNEAQ (reference sequence). This CDR3 has 17 residues. The trim removed 5 bases at V and 5 bases at J, leaving 11 bases unmatched. CDR3 sequence (DNA): TGTGCCAGCAGCCCAACCAGGACTAGCGGGAATGTAGATACGCAGTATTTT. This gives the protein CASSPTRTSGNVDTQYF.

In DNA form, the CDR3 reads TGCGCCAGCAGCCGCTATCGGGACAGGAAAGAGACCCAGTACTTC. This translates into CASSRYRDRKETQYF. V is TRBV4-1 and J is TRBJ2-5; 8 positions agree with TRBD1. Germline V CDR1 and CDR2: MGHRA, YSYEKL. The ends lost 4 bases at V and 3 bases at J; junction bases unmatched: 7. CDR3 size: 15 residues.

The chain carries TRBV5-6 and TRBJ2-2; maybe TRBD2 (6 bases). Germline V gives CDR1 SGHDT, CDR2 YYEEEE. Trimming cost V 2 bases and J 0 bases, with 11 bases left between them. The CDR3 contains 16 residues. CDR3 coding DNA: TGTGCCAGCAGCTTCTTCGGGGGTTCGAACACCGGGGAGCTGTTTTTT. Translating it yields CASSFFGGSNTGELFF.

The genes are TRBV13 and TRBJ1-4; 12 bases agree with TRBD1. Germline CDR1 PRHDT, CDR2 FYEKMQ (reference sequence). The junction had 5 bases not matched to a gene; V was cut back by 6 bases and J by 0 bases. The CDR3 sequence is 17 residues long. The CDR3 bases are TGTGCCAGCAGTCTGGGGACAGGGGGCTCAACTAATGAAAAACTGTTTTTT. Translation gives CASSLGTGGSTNEKLFF.

The rearrangement joins TRBV18 to TRBJ1-3, with D possibly being TRBD1 (5 bases). The CDR3 loop spans 17 amino acids. Germline V gene lookup returns CDR1 KGHSH and CDR2 LQKENI. With 4 bases removed from V and 1 base from J, the gap between germline ends came to 17 bases. CDR3 sequence: CASSQSSRDFSGNTIYF. The CDR3 nucleotides read TGTGCCAGCTCACAATCCTCCAGGGATTTTTCTGGAAACACCATATATTTT.

The rearrangement joins TRBV7-8 to TRBJ1-4; D unresolved. The CDR3 loop spans 14 amino acids. V was cut by 7 bases and J by 8 bases, with 17 bases left in between. CDR1 is SGHVS, CDR2 FQNEAQ, per germline. The CDR3 nucleotides are TGTGCCAGCACCAAGCGAGACACTAGAGAAAAACTGTTTTTT. Translated, it gives CASTKRDTREKLFF.